These 20 T cell receptor beta chains originate from one sample sequenced in a study of sequential checkpoint blockade in melanoma (dated by TCRdb to the late 2010s). In light of the paper, this sample's treatment or condition label describes: randomized to nivolumab then ipilimumab (arm A) or the reverse (arm B). Library prep was done by the immunoSEQ multiplex PCR assay. The table was pulled from immuneACCESS by TCRdb, which kept in-frame rearrangements only. Such tables lose some clones; where checked, under half of the loss comes from unresolved V genes, and the rest has no known cause. Across this sample there are 9,500 to 13,000 clones, with roughly two thirds seen only once. Roughly 31% of the sample rests with the top ten. The starting material was CD8+ T cells sorted from blood (inferred from file names), obtained from a patient given nivolumab and ipilimumab in sequence. All receptors come from a human donor with melanoma.

This chain connects TRBV5-4 to TRBJ2-2; D may be TRBD1 (6 bases). Trimming stripped 5 bases from V and 0 bases from J, with 11 bases between. CDR3 size: 15 residues. Germline-derived CDR1 and CDR2 are SGHNT and YYREEE (reference sequence). Here the CDR3 reads CASSPGTTNTGELFF. In DNA form, the CDR3 reads TGTGCCAGCAGTCCCGGGACAACGAACACCGGGGAGCTGTTTTTT.

This chain joins TRBV4-3 and TRBJ1-2; D unclear. The CDR3 sequence is 15 residues long. In germline, CDR1 is LGHNA, CDR2 YSLEER. The V end was cut by 1 base, the J end by 5 bases, with 14 bases between. For the CDR3, the DNA is TGCGCCAGCAGCCAAGGTGTTAGAGGATCGTATGGCTACACCTTC. It is translated as CASSQGVRGSYGYTF.

The chain uses TRBV7-2 and TRBJ1-1; D unclear. This CDR3 has 15 residues. Germline V lookup: CDR1 SGHTA, CDR2 FQGNSA. V gave up 1 base and J gave up 3 bases, with 12 bases separating them. CDR3 nucleotide sequence: TGTGCCAGCAGCTTAGGAGACTCCACGTACACTGAAGCTTTCTTT. Its translation: CASSLGDSTYTEAFF.

Only a few counts were recorded for this clone. The chain carries TRBV7-2 and TRBJ1-2; D unresolved. The CDR3 has 15 residues. V was pared by 1 base and J by 4 bases, with 13 bases between. Germline CDR1 and CDR2: SGHTA and FQGNSA. The CDR3 here is CASSLGRPGLYGYTF. Here the CDR3 DNA reads TGTGCCAGCAGCTTAGGCCGCCCAGGCCTCTATGGCTACACCTTC.

There are a few counts of this clone. The J gene is TRBJ2-6, the V gene TRBV30; 14 nucleotides align to TRBD2. Germline V gene lookup returns CDR1 GTSNPN and CDR2 SVGIG (reference sequence). The CDR3 runs to 18 residues. V trimming: 3 bases; J trimming: 0 bases; junction bases outside the gene matches: 4. The CDR3 nucleotides read TGTGCCTGGAGGGGACTAGCGGGGGTTACCTCTGGGGCCAACGTCCTGACTTTC. This encodes CAWRGLAGVTSGANVLTF.

A note on this clone: Compared with germline, one end of the junction differs, possibly owing to a read error. J is TRBJ2-7 and V is TRBV7-8; 12 nucleotides align to TRBD1. Germline values: CDR1 SGHVS, CDR2 FQNEAQ. The CDR3 extends over 15 amino acids. The CDR3 nucleotides read TGTGCCAGCAGCTTAGTAGGGACAGGGGGCGCAACGGCCTCCTTC. This translates into CASSLVGTGGATASF. The full variable domain, its missing parts supplied by reference TRBV7-8 and TRBJ2-7, is GAGVSQSPRYKVAKRGQDVALRCDPISGHVSLFWYQQALGQGPEFLTYFQNEAQLDKSGLPSDRFFAERPEGSVSTLKIQRTQQEDSAVYLCASSLVGTGGATASFGPGTRLTVT.

V usage is TRBV6-1 and J usage is TRBJ2-7, with D unclear. The CDR3 spans 13 residues. Germline V CDR1 and CDR2: MNHNS, SASEGT. Deletions cut 6 bases from V and 5 bases from J, with 14 bases between. CDR3 nucleotides: TGTGCCAGCAGCCCGACGAGGCCCCACGAGCAGTACTTC. Protein sequence: CASSPTRPHEQYF.

The V call is TRBV9, the J call TRBJ1-1, with unresolved D. Germline V CDR1 and CDR2: SGDLS, YYNGEE. The V and J ends lost 5 bases and 5 bases respectively, with 16 bases between them. The CDR3 runs 14 residues. The CDR3 nucleotides read TGTGCCAGCAGTTTTGGCCCCGCGGGGACTGAAGCTTTCTTT. Protein product: CASSFGPAGTEAFF.

The CDR3 DNA sequence: TGTGCCAGCAGTTACGGGCAGGGGATTTGGGAGCAGTACTTC. This translates into CASSYGQGIWEQYF. The genes are TRBV6-5 and TRBJ2-7; TRBD1 is a possible D gene (6 bases). This CDR3 has 14 amino acids. Trimming removed 2 bases from V and 7 bases from J, with 15 bases in between. Germline V gene lookup returns CDR1 MNHEY and CDR2 SVGAGI.

This rearrangement joins TRBV4-3 to TRBJ2-1; 8 bases align to TRBD2. This CDR3 contains 16 residues. Losses at the gene ends were 4 bases for V and 4 bases for J; bases not matched to a gene: 9. From germline, CDR1 is LGHNA and CDR2 YSLEER. Written as DNA, the CDR3 is TGCGCCAGCAGCCCCCGCGGGGGGCCGAATTACAATGAGCAGTTCTTC. It is translated as CASSPRGGPNYNEQFF.

Only a few counts were recorded for this clone. The chain uses TRBV10-3 and TRBJ1-1; weak D call: TRBD1 (6 bases). V shed 2 bases and J shed 6 bases, with 10 bases lying between them. The CDR3 runs to 13 residues. Germline V gene sequence: CDR1 ENHRY, CDR2 SYGVKD. The CDR3 DNA follows: TGTGCCATCAGTGAGCAACAGGGAGCTGAAGCTTTCTTT. It codes for CAISEQQGAEAFF.

The V and J genes are TRBV15 and TRBJ2-6; 9 bases line up with TRBD1. The V segment lost 4 bases and the J segment 1 base; nucleotides outside the gene matches: 2. The CDR3 runs to 16 residues. CDR1 is LNHNV, CDR2 YYDKDF, per germline (reference sequence). The CDR3 loop reads CATSKDRGSGANVLTF. The CDR3 DNA reads as TGTGCCACCAGCAAAGACAGGGGGTCTGGGGCCAACGTCCTGACTTTC.

The chain links TRBV9 to TRBJ1-1; D possibly corresponds to TRBD1 (5 bases). Germline-derived CDR1 and CDR2 are SGDLS and YYNGEE. This CDR3 comprises 12 residues. V lost 0 bases and J 7 bases, leaving 7 bases between the germline ends. CDR3 nucleotide sequence: TGTGCCAGCAGCGTAGTAGGACATGAAGCTTTCTTT. It yields the protein CASSVVGHEAFF.

This chain joins TRBV7-9 and TRBJ2-7; possibly TRBD2 for D (5 bases). Germline V lookup: CDR1 SEHNR, CDR2 FQNEAQ (reference sequence). With 5 bases removed from V and 4 bases from J, the gap between germline ends came to 6 bases. The CDR3 spans 11 residues. The CDR3 protein is CASSPGYEQYF. The CDR3 region has the DNA TGTGCCAGCAGCCCGGGGTACGAGCAGTACTTC.

This clone turned up a few times. This chain links TRBV6-6 with TRBJ2-1; TRBD2 matches at 10 bases. CDR3 size: 16 residues. V lost 0 bases to trimming and J lost 5 bases; unmatched junction nucleotides: 4. Germline lookup yields CDR1 MNHNY and CDR2 SVGAGI (reference sequence). CDR3 sequence: CASSYSKGLADNEQFF. CDR3 DNA: TGTGCCAGCAGTTACTCGAAAGGACTAGCGGACAATGAGCAGTTCTTC.

The chain employs TRBV9 and TRBJ2-3, with 14 bases aligning to TRBD2. CDR3 size: 16 residues. V shed 3 bases and J 7 bases; nucleotides not matched to a gene: 7. CDR1 and CDR2 from the germline V gene are SGDLS and YYNGEE. The CDR3 DNA sequence: TGTGCCAGCAGCGCCGGGGGACTAGCGGGGGTATATACGCAGTATTTT. This gives the protein CASSAGGLAGVYTQYF.

This clone was counted between two and nine times. The gene calls are TRBV4-1 and TRBJ2-5, with D possibly matching TRBD1 (5 bases). The CDR3 totals 15 residues. Germline V gene lookup returns CDR1 MGHRA and CDR2 YSYEKL. V dropped 1 base and J dropped 4 bases, with 13 bases sitting between them. The CDR3 nucleotides read TGCGCCAGCAGCCAAGGGGTCCAGGGCCCAGAGACCCAGTACTTC. It encodes CASSQGVQGPETQYF.

V is TRBV9 and J is TRBJ2-2, with TRBD1 as a possible D gene (6 bases). This CDR3 is built from 17 residues. Germline CDR1 and CDR2: SGDLS and YYNGEE. V was shortened by 5 bases and J by 3 bases, with 20 bases between the two germline ends. CDR3 DNA sequence: TGTGCCAGCAGTCCTACAGGTACCAGGGGCTACACCGGGGAGCTGTTTTTT. Translation gives CASSPTGTRGYTGELFF. The entire variable domain, with the rest obtained from reference TRBV9 and TRBJ2-2, is as follows: DSGVTQTPKHLITATGQRVTLRCSPRSGDLSVYWYQQSLDQGLQFLIQYYNGEERAKGNILERFSAQQFPDLHSELNLSSLELGDSALYFCASSPTGTRGYTGELFFGEGSRLTVL.

The J gene is TRBJ1-6, the V gene TRBV4-3, with 9 bases that match TRBD1. The CDR3 length is 15 residues. Losses at the gene ends were 2 bases for V and 7 bases for J; bases not matched to a gene: 3. The V gene's germline CDR1 is LGHNA and CDR2 YSLEER. CDR3 residues: CASSQLTGGNSPLHF. CDR3 DNA sequence: TGCGCCAGCAGCCAATTGACAGGGGGGAATTCACCCCTCCACTTT.

The J gene is TRBJ2-3, the V gene TRBV7-2; D remains ambiguous. Looked up from germline, CDR1 is SGHTA and CDR2 is FQGNSA. V gave up 5 bases and J gave up 6 bases, with 9 bases separating them. CDR3 length: 12 residues. In DNA form, the CDR3 reads TGTGCCAGCAGCACCCCTAGGGATACGCAGTATTTT. Translating gives CASSTPRDTQYF.